The next 24 T cell receptor beta chains were all read from a single sample in a study of blood T cell repertoires in COVID-19. TCRdb keeps only in-frame clones here, not all; method: immunoSEQ multiplex PCR. The profile shows 130,000 to 150,000 clones, approximately 86% of them singletons. The material sequenced was PBMCs or T cells enriched from blood (not recorded which). These receptors all come from a woman between 35 and 50 years old who had been exposed to COVID-19.

The V gene is TRBV4-1, the J gene TRBJ2-5; 8 bases agree with TRBD1. The CDR3 has 14 amino acids. Germline CDR1 and CDR2: MGHRA and YSYEKL. J was trimmed by 2 bases and V by 5 bases; bases with no gene match: 4. This CDR3 is CASSARDRQETQYF. CDR3 coding DNA: TGCGCCAGCAGCGCTCGGGACAGGCAAGAGACCCAGTACTTC.

J is TRBJ1-2 and V is TRBV25-1; 12 nucleotides align to TRBD1. Per germline, CDR1 MGHDK and CDR2 SYGVNS. The length of the CDR3 is 16 residues. V lost 3 bases, J lost 8 bases, and 10 bases stayed unmatched. CDR3 sequence (DNA): TGTGCCAGCAGTGAGCCACCGGGACAGGGGGCGCGGGGCTACACCTTC. This translates into CASSEPPGQGARGYTF.

The table lists this clone with a count of one. The chain employs TRBV5-1 and TRBJ1-3; maybe TRBD1 (6 bases). CDR1 and CDR2 (germline): SGHRS, YFSETQ. V gave up 0 bases and J gave up 0 bases, with 13 bases separating them. This CDR3 region has 17 residues. The CDR3 is CASSLVGGPNSGNTIYF. The CDR3 DNA reads TGCGCCAGCAGCTTGGTGGGGGGGCCTAACTCTGGAAACACCATATATTTT.

The table lists this clone with a count of one. V gene TRBV4-3 combines with J gene TRBJ2-5; TRBD2 matches at 8 bases. CDR3 length: 15 residues. Germline-derived CDR1 and CDR2 are LGHNA and YSLEER. With 1 base clipped from V and 4 bases from J, the junction kept 5 bases outside the gene matches. The CDR3 coding sequence is TGCGCCAGCAGCCAAGGGGGCGGGAGGAGAGAGACCCAGTACTTC. Its protein product is CASSQGGGRRETQYF.

This sequence joins TRBV9 and TRBJ2-1; TRBD1 agrees at 8 bases. V gave up 0 bases and J gave up 6 bases; unmatched junction bases: 2. The germline V gene has CDR1 SGDLS and CDR2 YYNGEE. The length of the CDR3 is 14 residues. The chain's CDR3 is CASSVATGGNEQFF. The CDR3 DNA is TGTGCCAGCAGCGTAGCTACAGGGGGCAATGAGCAGTTCTTC.

This sequence joins TRBV2 and TRBJ2-3; 7 nucleotides agree with TRBD2. The CDR3 extends over 16 amino acids. V gave up 8 bases and J gave up 2 bases; unmatched junction bases: 13. CDR1 SNHLY and CDR2 FYNNEI come from the germline V gene. The CDR3 is CASGLIGTTPTDTQYF. The CDR3 coding sequence is TGTGCCAGCGGACTCATAGGGACTACCCCCACAGATACGCAGTATTTT.

The chain is built from TRBV5-4 and TRBJ1-2; D might be TRBD1 (5 bases). Per germline, CDR1 SGHNT and CDR2 YYREEE (reference sequence). CDR3 length: 15 residues. Trimming took off 4 bases at V and 4 bases at J, with 17 bases between the two ends. The CDR3 bases are TGTGCCAGCAGCGTGAAATCAGGGTCTACCTATGGCTACACCTTC. Residues: CASSVKSGSTYGYTF. The full variable domain, rest sourced from reference TRBV5-4 and TRBJ1-2, is ETGVTQSPTHLIKTRGQQVTLRCSSQSGHNTVSWYQQALGQGPQFIFQYYREEENGRGNFPPRFSGLQFPNYSSELNVNALELDDSALYLCASSVKSGSTYGYTFGSGTRLTVV.

This clone showed up just once. V and J are TRBV19 and TRBJ1-2; D remains ambiguous. The ends were cut back, 7 bases at V and 3 bases at J, with 15 bases in the middle. Germline V lookup: CDR1 LNHDA, CDR2 SQIVND (reference sequence). The CDR3 consists of 14 residues. The CDR3 sequence: CASIPPGRDYGYTF. The CDR3 coding sequence is TGTGCCAGTATCCCCCCTGGGCGCGACTATGGCTACACCTTC.

The V call is TRBV23-1, the J call TRBJ1-4, with 7 nucleotides matching TRBD1. TRBV23-1 has ORF status, its function being uncertain. Trimming cost V 2 bases and J 10 bases; bases outside gene matches: 1. The CDR3 sequence is 12 residues long. DNA of the CDR3: TGCGCCAGCAGTCAAAACAGGGGAAAACTGTTTTTT. It translates to CASSQNRGKLFF.

The rearrangement joins TRBV3-1 (or the pseudogene TRBV3-2) to TRBJ2-4; 10 positions agree with TRBD2. The J segment lost 7 bases and the V segment lost 3 bases, leaving 3 bases of the junction unmatched. Looked up from germline, CDR1 is LGHDT and CDR2 is YNNKEL (reference sequence). The CDR3 contains 14 residues. CDR3 sequence (DNA): TGTGCCAGCAGCCATAGCGGGGGGCCCAACATTCAGTACTTC. It translates to CASSHSGGPNIQYF.

The chain recombines TRBV7-9 with TRBJ1-1, with D maybe TRBD1 (6 bases). V shed 7 bases and J shed 0 bases, with 9 bases lying between them. This CDR3 is 13 amino acids long. CDR1 and CDR2 from the germline V gene are SEHNR and FQNEAQ (reference sequence). The CDR3 DNA reads TGTGCCAGCAAATCAGGGGTGAACACTGAAGCTTTCTTT. Its protein is CASKSGVNTEAFF.

The chain employs TRBV3-1 (or the pseudogene TRBV3-2) and TRBJ1-6, with a possible D match to TRBD1 (5 bases). Germline V lookup: CDR1 LGHDT, CDR2 YNNKEL (reference sequence). Trimming shortened V by 1 base and J by 9 bases, and 19 bases separated the two germline ends. This CDR3 is 17 amino acids long. CDR3 protein: CASSQVWEGLGSSPLHF. The CDR3 DNA follows: TGTGCCAGCAGCCAAGTCTGGGAGGGGTTGGGAAGTTCACCCCTCCACTTT.

The chain joins TRBV9 to TRBJ2-5, with TRBD1 as a possible D gene (6 bases). Trimming cost V 3 bases and J 5 bases, with 11 bases left between them. The CDR3 extends over 13 amino acids. CDR1 and CDR2 (germline): SGDLS, YYNGEE. The CDR3 nucleotides are TGTGCCAGCAGCGGGGGGCTCGGGGAGACCCAGTACTTC. Protein product: CASSGGLGETQYF.

The genes are TRBV6-1 and TRBJ2-7, with a weak D call TRBD2 (5 bases). Germline CDR1 reads MNHNS; CDR2 reads SASEGT. Trimming cost V 2 bases and J 5 bases, with 7 bases left between them. This CDR3 is built from 12 residues. The CDR3 here is CASSETGDEQYF. CDR3 in DNA: TGTGCCAGCAGTGAAACCGGGGACGAGCAGTACTTC.

This chain links TRBV27 with TRBJ2-2, with 7 bases that match TRBD1. CDR3 length: 17 amino acids. Germline loops: CDR1 MNHEY, CDR2 SMNVEV (reference sequence). With V trimmed by 4 bases and J by 4 bases, 12 bases remained unmatched. DNA for the CDR3: TGTGCCAGCAGTTCCCCTGCAGGGGGTTTGGGCACCGGGGAGCTGTTTTTT. Translated: CASSSPAGGLGTGELFF.

This CDR3 reads CASSFSGNTIYF. DNA of the CDR3: TGTGCCAGCAGTTTTAGTGGAAACACCATATATTTT. The rearrangement links TRBV28 to TRBJ1-3; D unresolved. The CDR3 consists of 12 residues. The V end lost 3 bases, the J end lost 3 bases, and 3 bases lay between the germline ends. Per the germline V gene, CDR1 is MDHEN and CDR2 is SYDVKM. Together with reference TRBV28 and TRBJ1-3, the CDR3 gives the full variable domain: DVKVTQSSRYLVKRTGEKVFLECVQDMDHENMFWYRQDPGLGLRLIYFSYDVKMKEKGDIPEGYSVSREKKERFSLILESASTNQTSMYLCASSFSGNTIYFGEGSWLTVV.

This rearrangement joins TRBV28 to TRBJ1-1; TRBD1 agrees at 11 bases. Germline CDR1 MDHEN, CDR2 SYDVKM. V lost 4 bases and J lost 5; bases outside the gene matches: 3. There are 14 residues in the CDR3. In DNA, the CDR3 is TGTGCCAGCAGTTCGGACAGGGGGCGGACTGAAGCTTTCTTT. It specifies CASSSDRGRTEAFF.

V usage is TRBV28 and J usage is TRBJ1-1; 8 nucleotides agree with TRBD1. From germline, CDR1 is MDHEN and CDR2 SYDVKM. This CDR3 region has 15 residues. V was clipped by 5 bases and J by 3 bases; unmatched bases: 8. CDR3 amino acids: CASSPSQGAYTEAFF. The CDR3 DNA reads as TGTGCCAGCAGTCCCTCCCAGGGGGCCTACACTGAAGCTTTCTTT.

In DNA form, the CDR3 reads TGTGCCAGCAGAACCCGAGGGGGGGGGCCTACTGAAGCTTTCTTT. It is translated as CASRTRGGGPTEAFF. The chain is built from TRBV27 and TRBJ1-1, with TRBD1 as a possible D gene (6 bases). Trimming removed 6 bases from V and 5 bases from J, with 19 bases in between. CDR3 length: 15 residues. The germline V gene encodes CDR1 MNHEY and CDR2 SMNVEV (reference sequence).

The V and J genes are TRBV28 and TRBJ1-5; tentative D call: TRBD1 (5 bases). V lost 6 bases to trimming and J lost 4 bases, with 10 bases between them. The germline gives CDR1 MDHEN, CDR2 SYDVKM. This CDR3 contains 13 residues. The CDR3 loop reads CASRRQLNQPQHF. The CDR3 DNA reads as TGTGCCAGCAGGAGACAGTTAAATCAGCCCCAGCATTTT.

The chain employs TRBV6-5 and TRBJ1-5, with TRBD1 matching 7 bases. The CDR3 spans 14 residues. V was clipped by 6 bases and J by 4 bases; unmatched bases: 6. CDR1 is MNHEY, CDR2 SVGAGI, per germline. Written as DNA, the CDR3 is TGTGCCAGCAGGTCCGGGACAGAAAATCAGCCCCAGCATTTT. Encoded protein: CASRSGTENQPQHF.

The chain has TRBV15 and TRBJ1-1; D may be TRBD1 (6 bases). Per the germline V gene, CDR1 is LNHNV and CDR2 is YYDKDF (reference sequence). The CDR3 contains 16 residues. The germline V and J ends were trimmed by 4 bases and 5 bases, with 20 bases remaining between them. The chain's CDR3 is CATSTEGFRGRTEAFF. The DNA for the CDR3 is TGTGCCACCAGCACAGAGGGTTTCAGGGGTAGGACTGAAGCTTTCTTT.

The chain links TRBV3-1 (or the pseudogene TRBV3-2) to TRBJ2-7, with 7 bases identical to TRBD2. Germline CDR1 LGHDT, CDR2 YNNKEL (reference sequence). With V trimmed by 0 bases and J by 4 bases, 0 bases remained unmatched. This CDR3 spans 13 amino acids. DNA for the CDR3: TGTGCCAGCAGCCAAGAACTAGCGTACGAGCAGTACTTC. Translation gives CASSQELAYEQYF.

This rearrangement joins TRBV6-1 to TRBJ2-3; 8 nucleotides agree with TRBD1. V lost 1 base, J lost 8 bases, and 5 bases stayed unmatched. The length of the CDR3 is 14 residues. From germline, CDR1 is MNHNS and CDR2 SASEGT. The CDR3 DNA reads TGTGCCAGCAGTGAAGGGGGTACAGGGGGTACGCAGTATTTT. Its translation is CASSEGGTGGTQYF.